This T cell receptor beta chain was sequenced during a study of cytomegalovirus exposure and HLA in healthy donors. A multiplex PCR was run with 60 Vbeta primers and 13 Jbeta primers. Clones were sequenced by immunoSEQ multiplex PCR, and TCRdb holds only the in-frame ones, with some missing. The repertoire holds approximately 100,000 clones, with about 83% as singletons. The CDR3 extends over 12 amino acids. The germline V and J ends were trimmed by 4 bases and 4 bases, with 7 bases remaining between them. CDR1 and CDR2 from the germline V gene are MNHNY and SVGAGI (reference sequence). V usage is TRBV6-6 and J usage is TRBJ1-1, with D hard to call. This receptor was taken from a man aged 55-75 years in good health and CMV-seropositive. Sequenced material: PBMCs. The CDR3: CASSWGGTEAFF. The CDR3 DNA is TGTGCCAGCAGTTGGGGAGGCACTGAAGCTTTCTTT.